This T cell receptor beta chain was observed in a study of regulatory T cells in long-lasting Graves disease. Noted time point: persistent/refractory GD, antithyroid drugs over 5 years with positive TRAb. The TCR library was made from RNA extracted from PBMCs. This CDR3 has 18 amino acids. The ends lost 0 bases at V and 2 bases at J; junction bases unmatched: 8. Germline CDR1 and CDR2: LGHNA and YNFKEQ. About this clonotype itself: Antigen specificity is unknown.

Study-wide results and limits: Between persistent patients, about 2,500 public clonotypes were shared, exceeding the 900 to 1,000 shared between new patients.

Library construction for TCR beta used iRepertoire HTBI primers and Arm-PCR of CDR3 regions. TCRdb itself ran the multiplex PCR reads through MiXCR, one entry per CDR3 protein. Of about 290,000 distinct CDR3 sequences in the sample, more than 20% were seen once. Specimen: peripheral blood mononuclear cells (PBMCs), collected when the disease was refractory, from a patient treated with antithyroid drugs. The V call is TRBV4-2, the J call TRBJ2-2; 8 nucleotides match TRBD1. This clonotype originated in a female donor with Graves disease. The CDR3 nucleotides are TGTGCCAGCAGCCAAGATAGGGACAGGAGACCAAACACCGGGGAGCTGTTTTTT. It specifies CASSQDRDRRPNTGELFF.